Each of the 29 T cell receptor beta chains below was sequenced from the same sample in a study of blood T cell repertoires in COVID-19. TCRdb keeps only in-frame clones here, not all; method: immunoSEQ multiplex PCR. The repertoire holds 150,000 to 200,000 clones, with around 90% as singletons. The specimen sequenced was peripheral blood. These receptors were collected from a man aged 35 to 55 with active or convalescent COVID-19.

The CDR3 sequence: CASSSGQGGRKLFF. Written as DNA, the CDR3 is TGTGCCAGCAGCTCGGGACAGGGGGGACGAAAACTGTTTTTT. The rearrangement links TRBV7-8 to TRBJ1-4; 11 nucleotides align to TRBD1. V shed 4 bases, J shed 10 bases, and the junction held 5 bases outside the gene matches. In germline, CDR1 is SGHVS, CDR2 FQNEAQ. The CDR3 is made up of 14 amino acids.

The chain is built from TRBV2 and TRBJ2-5; D might be TRBD1 (5 bases). CDR3 size: 13 residues. The V gene's germline CDR1 is SNHLY and CDR2 FYNNEI. V was shortened by 6 bases and J by 5 bases, with 13 bases between the two germline ends. The CDR3 spells CASRPGSGETQYF. The CDR3 DNA sequence: TGTGCCAGCAGACCAGGGTCTGGTGAGACCCAGTACTTC.

V is TRBV5-1 and J is TRBJ1-2; 10 bases fit TRBD1. V was pared by 5 bases and J by 3 bases, with 10 bases of the junction left unmatched. Per the germline V gene, CDR1 is SGHRS and CDR2 is YFSETQ. CDR3 length: 16 amino acids. CDR3 nucleotide sequence: TGCGCCAGCAGGCTTTCCGGGACAGGGGCCGACTATGGCTACACCTTC. Its translation: CASRLSGTGADYGYTF. Complete variable domain (other parts from reference TRBV5-1 and TRBJ1-2): KAGVTQTPRYLIKTRGQQVTLSCSPISGHRSVSWYQQTPGQGLQFLFEYFSETQRNKGNFPGRFSGRQFSNSRSEMNVSTLELGDSALYLCASRLSGTGADYGYTFGSGTRLTVV.

J is TRBJ1-2 and V is TRBV2, with D possibly matching TRBD1 (6 bases). The germline V and J ends were trimmed by 6 bases and 2 bases, with 16 bases remaining between them. CDR1 and CDR2 (germline): SNHLY, FYNNEI. The CDR3 spans 15 residues. For the CDR3, the DNA is TGTGCCAGCAGCCGGGGTGAGGGGACAAACTATGGCTACACCTTC. It specifies CASSRGEGTNYGYTF.

CDR3 sequence: CASSRDVLSREQYF. CDR3 nucleotides: TGCGCCAGCAGCCGAGACGTACTGAGTCGGGAGCAGTACTTC. This chain uses TRBV4-3 with TRBJ2-7; D is unresolved. The germline V gene encodes CDR1 LGHNA and CDR2 YSLEER. The CDR3 length is 14 residues. The ends were cut back, 4 bases at V and 7 bases at J, with 17 bases in the middle.

This chain links TRBV19 with TRBJ1-6; TRBD1 might be the D (5 bases). The CDR3 runs 12 residues. Germline CDR1 is LNHDA and CDR2 is SQIVND (reference sequence). The V end lost 5 bases, the J end lost 8 bases, and 7 bases lay between the germline ends. CDR3 nucleotide sequence: TGTGCCAGTAGTCCGGGGGATTCACCCCTCCACTTT. Translation gives CASSPGDSPLHF.

The genes are TRBV30 and TRBJ2-5; no clear D gene. Trimming took off 6 bases at V and 4 bases at J, with 12 bases between the two ends. There are 12 residues in the CDR3. Germline CDR1 and CDR2: GTSNPN and SVGIG (reference sequence). Here the CDR3 reads CACLDWRETQYF. For the CDR3, the DNA is TGTGCCTGCCTCGATTGGAGAGAGACCCAGTACTTC.

V usage is TRBV4-3 and J usage is TRBJ2-2; 7 bases are a match to TRBD1. CDR1 and CDR2 from the germline V gene are LGHNA and YSLEER. Trimming at V came to 1 base and at J to 3 bases, leaving 2 bases not matched to a gene. The CDR3 runs 15 residues. The CDR3 DNA is TGCGCCAGCAGCCAAGGGACAGGCTACACCGGGGAGCTGTTTTTT. It is translated as CASSQGTGYTGELFF.

V and J are TRBV5-1 and TRBJ2-3; D might be TRBD1 (5 bases). Germline V gene sequence: CDR1 SGHRS, CDR2 YFSETQ. This CDR3 has 13 amino acids. V lost 5 bases to trimming and J lost 6 bases, with 13 bases between them. The CDR3 sequence is CASRGSPGDTQYF. The CDR3 DNA reads as TGCGCCAGCAGGGGCAGTCCAGGGGATACGCAGTATTTT.

V and J are TRBV28 and TRBJ2-5; possible D gene TRBD2, 7 bases. The V gene's germline CDR1 is MDHEN and CDR2 SYDVKM. V lost 6 bases, J lost 5 bases, and 25 bases lay in between. The CDR3 runs to 17 residues. The CDR3 spells CASSHPSGGAVGETQYF. CDR3 coding DNA: TGTGCCAGCAGCCACCCCAGTGGGGGGGCGGTGGGGGAGACCCAGTACTTC.

The chain couples TRBV12-2 to TRBJ2-3; the table's D call of TRBD2 was not tested on the DNA. TRBV12-2 is assigned pseudogene status. The CDR3 has 18 residues. CDR3 DNA sequence: TGTGCAAGTCGCTTAGATGCGGGGGATAGTTATAGCACAGATACGCAGTATTTT. It encodes CASRLDAGDSYSTDTQYF.

This sequence joins TRBV2 and TRBJ1-5; TRBD1 matches 7 bases. The CDR3 runs to 13 residues. Looked up from germline, CDR1 is SNHLY and CDR2 is FYNNEI. V was clipped by 4 bases and J by 9 bases; unmatched bases: 6. The CDR3 nucleotides read TGTGCCAGCAGTGTTGCAGGGGGAAGGCCCCAGCATTTT. It yields the protein CASSVAGGRPQHF.

The V and J genes are TRBV2 and TRBJ2-1; 11 bases agree with TRBD2. Unmatched junction bases numbered 8, after V lost 5 bases and J lost 8 bases. The CDR3 is 15 residues long. CDR1 and CDR2 from the germline V gene are SNHLY and FYNNEI. Here the CDR3 reads CASSLSGGASYEQFF. The DNA of the CDR3 is TGTGCCAGCAGTCTTAGCGGGGGGGCCTCTTATGAGCAGTTCTTC.

The count of this clone is one. The chain couples TRBV28 to TRBJ1-6, with 7 nucleotides matching TRBD1. Trimming cost V 7 bases and J 4 bases; bases outside gene matches: 7. The CDR3 has 15 residues. Germline values: CDR1 MDHEN, CDR2 SYDVKM. CDR3 loop: CASTPPGQYNSPLHF. The CDR3 nucleotides read TGTGCCAGCACTCCGCCGGGACAGTATAATTCACCCCTCCACTTT.

V is TRBV28 and J is TRBJ1-5, with a possible D match to TRBD1 (6 bases). There are 14 residues in the CDR3. Germline CDR1 MDHEN, CDR2 SYDVKM. The V and J ends lost 6 bases and 4 bases respectively, with 13 bases between them. The CDR3 region is CASSQGQINQPQHF. The CDR3 DNA sequence: TGTGCCAGCAGCCAAGGACAGATAAATCAGCCCCAGCATTTT. Filled out from reference TRBV28 and TRBJ1-5, the complete variable domain reads DVKVTQSSRYLVKRTGEKVFLECVQDMDHENMFWYRQDPGLGLRLIYFSYDVKMKEKGDIPEGYSVSREKKERFSLILESASTNQTSMYLCASSQGQINQPQHFGDGTRLSIL.

The chain couples TRBV5-5 to TRBJ1-2; possible D gene TRBD1, 5 bases. The V gene lost 1 base and the J gene lost 6 bases, with 13 bases spanning the gap. The germline gives CDR1 SGHKS, CDR2 YYEKEE (reference sequence). The CDR3 extends over 14 amino acids. The CDR3 DNA follows: TGTGCCAGCAGCTTGCGGGGGATTACCGATGGCTACACCTTC. Translating gives CASSLRGITDGYTF.

A single count supports this clone. V usage is TRBV30 and J usage is TRBJ2-7; D is uncertain. This CDR3 comprises 12 residues. Trimming left V 0 bases short and J 7 bases short, with 10 bases between. Germline V gene data show CDR1 as GTSNPN and CDR2 as SVGIG (reference sequence). The CDR3 region is CAWSVASREQYF. CDR3 DNA sequence: TGTGCCTGGAGTGTAGCGTCTCGGGAGCAGTACTTC.

The rearrangement uses TRBV7-2 and TRBJ2-5; possibly TRBD2 for D (5 bases). The V gene lost 2 bases and the J gene lost 1 base, with 8 bases spanning the gap. CDR3 length: 14 amino acids. Germline CDR1 reads SGHTA; CDR2 reads FQGNSA. The CDR3 region has the DNA TGTGCCAGCAGCTTACAAGCGGCCCAAGAGACCCAGTACTTC. It codes for CASSLQAAQETQYF.

The chain combines TRBV4-1 with TRBJ2-5, with TRBD2 matching 7 bases. From germline, CDR1 is MGHRA and CDR2 YSYEKL. The CDR3 runs to 16 residues. V gave up 4 bases and J gave up 5 bases; unmatched junction bases: 13. The DNA of the CDR3 is TGCGCCAGCAGCCCGCTTATCCCTAGGCGGGGGGAGACCCAGTACTTC. It codes for CASSPLIPRRGETQYF.

This chain uses TRBV6-5 with TRBJ2-3; TRBD2 agrees at 10 bases. Per the germline V gene, CDR1 is MNHEY and CDR2 is SVGAGI. The V gene end was trimmed by 6 bases and the J gene end by 3 bases; junction bases not matched to a gene: 3. The CDR3 is 14 residues long. CDR3: CASRVAGGTDTQYF. The CDR3 coding sequence is TGTGCCAGCAGAGTAGCGGGGGGAACAGATACGCAGTATTTT.

J is TRBJ1-1 and V is TRBV29-1, with TRBD1 as a possible D gene (5 bases). Deletions cut 5 bases from V and 7 bases from J, with 20 bases between. The CDR3 is 14 amino acids. Germline loops: CDR1 SQVTM, CDR2 ANQGSEA. CDR3 sequence reads: CSVYPSSGQNEAFF. The DNA for the CDR3 is TGCAGCGTTTATCCCTCATCAGGGCAAAATGAAGCTTTCTTT.

The genes are TRBV19 and TRBJ2-7; D is perhaps TRBD1 (6 bases). The CDR3 covers 13 residues. The germline V gene has CDR1 LNHDA and CDR2 SQIVND (reference sequence). Trimming stripped 10 bases from V and 2 bases from J, with 15 bases between. CDR3: CAKTCDRTYEQYF. CDR3 sequence (DNA): TGTGCCAAGACGTGCGACAGGACCTACGAGCAGTACTTC.

Worth noting for this clone: The junction does not match germline at one end; this may be a read error. The V and J genes are TRBV7-7 and TRBJ1-5, with 10 bases matching TRBD1. Germline assignment: CDR1 SSHAT and CDR2 FNYEAQ (reference sequence). This CDR3 has 17 amino acids. The CDR3 reads CASSFDRGHLSNQPQHF. In DNA, the CDR3 is TGTGCTAGCAGCTTCGACAGGGGGCACCTTAGCAATCAGCCCCAGCATTTT.

This clone appeared a few times. The rearrangement links TRBV12-3 or TRBV12-4 to TRBJ1-1; unclear D gene. The V end lost 0 bases, the J end lost 11 bases, and 7 bases lay between the germline ends. This CDR3 has 11 residues. For the CDR3, the DNA is TGTGCCAGCAGTTTAGCGGCGGTGGCTTTCTTT. It encodes CASSLAAVAFF.

The chain has TRBV5-6 and TRBJ1-1, with 9 bases that match TRBD1. The V gene's germline CDR1 is SGHDT and CDR2 YYEEEE. The CDR3 runs to 13 residues. Losses at the gene ends were 3 bases for V and 11 bases for J; bases not matched to a gene: 8. The DNA of the CDR3 is TGTGCCAGCAGCTCACCGGACAGGGGTCGGGCTTTCTTT. It codes for CASSSPDRGRAFF.

The chain combines TRBV5-4 with TRBJ1-5; D gene ambiguous. This CDR3 is 13 amino acids long. Deletions cut 0 bases from V and 4 bases from J, with 5 bases between. Looked up from germline, CDR1 is SGHNT and CDR2 is YYREEE (reference sequence). CDR3 protein: CASSLGENQPQHF. CDR3 sequence (DNA): TGTGCCAGCAGCTTGGGGGAGAATCAGCCCCAGCATTTT.

The rearrangement uses TRBV25-1 and TRBJ1-3; TRBD1 matches 7 bases. Germline CDR1 is MGHDK and CDR2 is SYGVNS. This CDR3 spans 15 amino acids. After removal of 0 bases from V and 3 bases from J, the junction contained 2 bases not matched to a gene. Written as DNA, the CDR3 is TGTGCCAGCAGTGAATACCGGGACAGTGGAAACACCATATATTTT. Translating gives CASSEYRDSGNTIYF.

The rearrangement uses TRBV25-1 and TRBJ2-7; TRBD1 agrees at 10 bases. The CDR3 extends over 13 amino acids. Trimming took 6 bases from V and 6 from J; bases not matched to a gene: 5. CDR1 MGHDK and CDR2 SYGVNS come from the germline V gene. The CDR3 region has the DNA TGTGCCAGCAGCCCGGACAGGGGGGCCGAGCAGTACTTC. It yields the protein CASSPDRGAEQYF.

V and J are TRBV4-2 and TRBJ2-4; 10 nucleotides agree with TRBD1. The CDR3 has 15 amino acids. Germline V CDR1 and CDR2: LGHNA, YNFKEQ. J lost 6 bases, V lost 2 bases, and 4 bases had no gene match. CDR3 sequence (DNA): TGTGCCAGCAGCCAAAGTGGACAGGGGGGAAACATTCAGTACTTC. It codes for CASSQSGQGGNIQYF.